The entry that follows covers one T cell receptor beta chain sequence. Treatment noted: randomized to nivolumab then ipilimumab (arm A) or the reverse (arm B). PBMC sorting kept live CD3+CD8+ cells without CD19 or CD56. These data come from a study of sequential checkpoint blockade in melanoma. As for the study in general: After both sequences, patients received maintenance nivolumab.

The CDR3 length is 14 residues. V was shortened by 0 bases and J by 9 bases, with 9 bases between the two germline ends. CDR1 is MNHNS, CDR2 SASEGT, per germline. Method: immunoSEQ multiplex PCR; TCRdb's copy keeps in-frame clones and lacks some. The data hold under 25,000 clones, with around 75% observed a single time. The genes are TRBV6-1 and TRBJ1-6; D is perhaps TRBD1 (5 bases). Sample: CD8+ T cells sorted from blood (inferred from file names), taken from a patient given nivolumab and ipilimumab in sequence. The TCR originated in a human donor with melanoma. CDR3 bases: TGTGCCAGCAGTGAAGCCAGGGAAAGTTCACCCCTCCACTTT. Translation: CASSEARESSPLHF.